This T cell receptor (beta chain) emerged from a study of blood T cells in healthy people across ages. Study-level findings and limits: Diversity figures based on one million T cells were deemed too low. The study found TCR beta diversity correlated strongly with naive T cell percentage. Possibly, changes in expanded clonotypes were confounded because donor CMV status was unknown.

Germline V gene lookup returns CDR1 DFQATT and CDR2 SNEGSKA (reference sequence). The CDR3 totals 11 residues. In regard to this clonotype: Antigen: not known. A much more abundant neighbour one base away suggests this may be a read error.

With a J-beta primer mix and a sample-barcoded 5' primer, a second PCR ran roughly 7 to 11 cycles. Each CDR3 protein is one row after TCRdb ran MiXCR on the 5' RACE reads. The sample lists over 600,000 distinct CDR3 sequences; around three fifths were seen once. This chain connects TRBV20-1 to TRBJ2-3; D is perhaps TRBD2 (5 bases). The source of this sequence is a middle-aged man in good health. Source material: blood. CDR3 in amino acids: CSTRFPDTQYF. The CDR3, as DNA: TGCAGTACTAGGTTTCCAGATACGCAGTATTTT.